The 25 T cell receptor beta chains below all came from one sample that was sequenced in a study of blood T cell repertoires in COVID-19. Clones were read by immunoSEQ multiplex PCR, and TCRdb kept only the in-frame ones, dropping some. The sample carries under 150,000 clones, around 85% recorded once. The sample taken for sequencing was peripheral blood. These receptors were obtained from a woman aged 60-75 years with COVID-19, enrolled during active disease.

V is TRBV19 and J is TRBJ1-2; 7 bases agree with TRBD1. This CDR3 region has 14 residues. The V gene end was trimmed by 4 bases and the J gene end by 4 bases; junction bases not matched to a gene: 6. Germline V gene data show CDR1 as LNHDA and CDR2 as SQIVND (reference sequence). The CDR3 DNA is TGTGCCAGTAGTAAAGAGGGACAGCTCTATGGCTACACCTTC. Residues: CASSKEGQLYGYTF.

The chain is built from TRBV18 and TRBJ2-1, with a weak D call TRBD1 (6 bases). The V end was cut by 3 bases, the J end by 8 bases, with 14 bases between. Germline loops: CDR1 KGHSH, CDR2 LQKENI. This CDR3 is built from 14 residues. The chain's CDR3 is CASSPQQGEDEQFF. The CDR3 DNA reads as TGTGCCAGCTCACCGCAACAGGGAGAGGATGAGCAGTTCTTC.

V gene TRBV3-1 (or the pseudogene TRBV3-2) combines with J gene TRBJ2-3, with 8 bases lining up with TRBD2. Germline CDR1 reads LGHDT; CDR2 reads YNNKEL (reference sequence). This CDR3 region has 15 residues. V shed 2 bases and J 4 bases; nucleotides not matched to a gene: 5. The CDR3 DNA reads TGTGCCAGCAGCCAACTCCGGACTAGCTCAGATACGCAGTATTTT. Translating it yields CASSQLRTSSDTQYF.

This clone was seen a few times. V and J are TRBV19 and TRBJ1-2; D unresolved. From germline, CDR1 is LNHDA and CDR2 SQIVND (reference sequence). The germline V and J ends were trimmed by 5 bases and 8 bases, with 21 bases remaining between them. CDR3 length: 15 amino acids. CDR3 in amino acids: CASSPTWGTPGGYTF. As DNA, the CDR3 is TGTGCCAGTAGTCCCACCTGGGGAACCCCGGGGGGCTACACCTTC.

This clone was detected once. The V call is TRBV29-1, the J call TRBJ1-2; 9 positions match TRBD1. The CDR3 runs 16 residues. The V gene end was trimmed by 1 base and the J gene end by 6 bases; junction bases not matched to a gene: 12. In germline, CDR1 is SQVTM, CDR2 ANQGSEA. The CDR3 DNA reads TGCAGCGTTGAAGTTCGGGACAGGGCCGGTATGGATGGCTACACCTTC. Its protein product is CSVEVRDRAGMDGYTF.

This clone has just one count. This chain links TRBV27 with TRBJ2-7; D perhaps matches TRBD2 (7 bases). This CDR3 has 13 amino acids. The germline gives CDR1 MNHEY, CDR2 SMNVEV (reference sequence). V was clipped by 6 bases and J by 2 bases, with 11 bases between them. Here the CDR3 DNA reads TGTGCCAGCAGGGGGGGGCCGACCTACGAGCAGTACTTC. Protein: CASRGGPTYEQYF.

V is TRBV6-2 or TRBV6-3 and J is TRBJ2-5, with TRBD1 matching 9 bases. After removal of 4 bases from V and 5 bases from J, the junction contained 8 bases not matched to a gene. This CDR3 has 15 residues. The germline gives CDR1 MNHEY, CDR2 SVGEGT. The CDR3 region is CASSFETGGLETQYF. Here the CDR3 DNA reads TGTGCCAGCAGTTTCGAAACAGGGGGCCTGGAGACCCAGTACTTC.

This chain uses TRBV7-8 with TRBJ1-2; 7 bases match TRBD1. The CDR3 totals 15 residues. CDR1 and CDR2 from the germline V gene are SGHVS and FQNEAQ. V lost 5 bases and J lost 8; bases outside the gene matches: 14. The CDR3 nucleotides are TGTGCCAGCAGCACCCGACAGGGAGGTTCGTTGGGCTACACCTTC. It translates to CASSTRQGGSLGYTF.

This clone was observed a few times. This chain links TRBV29-1 with TRBJ1-1; 10 bases match TRBD1. The CDR3 runs 16 residues. Germline-derived CDR1 and CDR2 are SQVTM and ANQGSEA. With V trimmed by 5 bases and J by 4 bases, 13 bases remained unmatched. The CDR3 sequence is CSVPGTGVRTSTEAFF. In DNA, the CDR3 is TGCAGCGTTCCCGGGACAGGGGTGAGAACTAGCACTGAAGCTTTCTTT. Full variable domain (remainder filled in from reference TRBV29-1 and TRBJ1-1): SAVISQKPSRDICQRGTSLTIQCQVDSQVTMMFWYRQQPGQSLTLIATANQGSEATYESGFVIDKFPISRPNLTFSTLTVSNMSPEDSSIYLCSVPGTGVRTSTEAFFGQGTRLTVV.

This chain links TRBV21-1 with TRBJ1-3; the D segment call TRBD1 is taken from the table without a DNA check. TRBV21-1 is marked as a pseudogene. This CDR3 spans 20 amino acids. The CDR3 sequence is CASSSKKGTDRGVPGNTIYF. In nucleotides, the CDR3 is TGTGCCAGCAGCTCTAAGAAGGGAACGGACAGGGGAGTTCCTGGAAACACCATATATTTT.

This clone appeared a single time. The V and J genes are TRBV3-1 (or the pseudogene TRBV3-2) and TRBJ1-4; D gene ambiguous. Trimming removed 0 bases at V and 0 bases at J, with 8 bases between. The CDR3 loop spans 16 amino acids. Germline assignment: CDR1 LGHDT and CDR2 YNNKEL (reference sequence). The CDR3 DNA sequence: TGTGCCAGCAGCCAAGATAGGAGTACAACTAATGAAAAACTGTTTTTT. Translation: CASSQDRSTTNEKLFF.

This clone was picked up one time. The chain couples TRBV30 to TRBJ1-2, with 9 bases fitting TRBD1. This CDR3 is 14 amino acids long. The ends lost 4 bases at V and 5 bases at J; junction bases unmatched: 8. Germline V lookup: CDR1 GTSNPN, CDR2 SVGIG (reference sequence). The CDR3 nucleotides read TGTGCCTGGAATGGGGGACAGGGAATTTATGGCTACACCTTC. It codes for CAWNGGQGIYGYTF. Variable domain in full (rest from reference TRBV30 and TRBJ1-2): SQTIHQWPATLVQPVGSPLSLECTVEGTSNPNLYWYRQAAGRGLQLLFYSVGIGQISSEVPQNLSASRPQDRQFILSSKKLLLSDSGFYLCAWNGGQGIYGYTFGSGTRLTVV.

The chain uses TRBV6-4 and TRBJ1-5, with TRBD1 as a possible D gene (6 bases). From germline, CDR1 is MRHNA and CDR2 SNTAGT. The CDR3 runs 17 residues. The V gene lost 6 bases and the J gene lost 1 base, with 19 bases spanning the gap. CDR3 in amino acids: CASRAPKQGLSNQPQHF. The CDR3 bases are TGTGCCAGCAGAGCCCCTAAACAGGGTTTGAGCAATCAGCCCCAGCATTTT.

In nucleotides, the CDR3 is TGTGCCAGCAGCTTGGACCTTATAGGGAGGGGGACCTACGAGCAGTACTTC. Translation gives CASSLDLIGRGTYEQYF. The V and J genes are TRBV7-2 and TRBJ2-7; a weak D match, TRBD2 (7 bases). Trimming removed 3 bases at V and 2 bases at J, with 20 bases between. This CDR3 contains 17 residues. Germline V lookup: CDR1 SGHTA, CDR2 FQGNSA. The full variable domain, rest sourced from reference TRBV7-2 and TRBJ2-7, is GAGVSQSPSNKVTEKGKDVELRCDPISGHTALYWYRQSLGQGLEFLIYFQGNSAPDKSGLPSDRFSAERTGGSVSTLTIQRTQQEDSAVYLCASSLDLIGRGTYEQYFGPGTRLTVT.

J is TRBJ1-3 and V is TRBV7-3; 9 bases line up with TRBD1. J gave up 4 bases and V 5 bases, and 6 bases lay outside the gene matches. Germline CDR1 and CDR2: SGHTA and FQGTGA. The CDR3 runs 15 residues. DNA of the CDR3: TGTGCCAGCAGCGAACAGGGGGCGTTGGGAAACACCATATATTTT. Translation gives CASSEQGALGNTIYF.

This rearrangement joins TRBV5-1 to TRBJ1-2; TRBD1 is a possible D gene (6 bases). V was clipped by 5 bases and J by 8 bases, with 10 bases between them. Per the germline V gene, CDR1 is SGHRS and CDR2 is YFSETQ. This CDR3 has 11 amino acids. The CDR3, as DNA: TGCGCCAGCAGTCCAGGGGACGGCTACACCTTC. Translation: CASSPGDGYTF.

J is TRBJ2-3 and V is TRBV5-1; 13 bases line up with TRBD2. Looked up from germline, CDR1 is SGHRS and CDR2 is YFSETQ. Unmatched junction bases numbered 6, after V lost 2 bases and J lost 0 bases. The CDR3 loop spans 18 amino acids. CDR3 residues: CASSFRLAGGRSTDTQYF. CDR3 nucleotides: TGCGCCAGCAGCTTTAGACTAGCGGGGGGTCGAAGCACAGATACGCAGTATTTT.

Concerning this clone: The same CDR3 can be traced to other DNA sequences in this sample. The chain combines TRBV12-3 or TRBV12-4 with TRBJ1-1, with a tentative D call TRBD1 (5 bases). The V end was cut by 6 bases, the J end by 1 base, with 9 bases between. CDR3 length equals 13 residues. CDR3 sequence: CASRPTGNTEAFF. The CDR3 DNA reads as TGTGCCAGCAGACCAACAGGGAACACTGAAGCTTTCTTT.

The chain carries TRBV5-4 and TRBJ1-2; TRBD1 matches at 7 bases. V shed 1 base, J shed 6 bases, and the junction held 9 bases outside the gene matches. CDR1 is SGHNT and CDR2 is YYREEE in the germline V gene (reference sequence). The CDR3 has 15 residues. The CDR3 here is CASSLTGVMVDGYTF. In DNA, the CDR3 is TGTGCCAGCAGCTTGACAGGGGTAATGGTTGATGGCTACACCTTC.

The V and J genes are TRBV5-5 and TRBJ1-2, with D unclear. Deletions cut 4 bases from V and 0 bases from J, with 16 bases between. There are 16 residues in the CDR3. The germline V gene has CDR1 SGHKS and CDR2 YYEKEE (reference sequence). The CDR3 DNA sequence: TGTGCCAGCAGCCCGAATCCTGTGGCCCCTAACTATGGCTACACCTTC. This sequence encodes CASSPNPVAPNYGYTF. The complete variable domain, with remaining parts taken from reference TRBV5-5 and TRBJ1-2, reads DAGVTQSPTHLIKTRGQQVTLRCSPISGHKSVSWYQQVLGQGPQFIFQYYEKEERGRGNFPDRFSARQFPNYSSELNVNALLLGDSALYLCASSPNPVAPNYGYTFGSGTRLTVV.

The chain links TRBV25-1 to TRBJ1-2; 9 nucleotides match TRBD1. This CDR3 region has 14 residues. Germline V gives CDR1 MGHDK, CDR2 SYGVNS. J was trimmed by 7 bases and V by 4 bases; bases with no gene match: 7. The CDR3 nucleotides are TGTGCCAGCAGTGCCGTCGGACAGGGGACTGGCTACACCTTC. It is translated as CASSAVGQGTGYTF.

This sequence joins TRBV5-1 and TRBJ2-7, with 9 positions matching TRBD1. CDR1 SGHRS and CDR2 YFSETQ come from the germline V gene. The CDR3 length is 15 residues. V lost 4 bases and J lost 6; bases outside the gene matches: 11. CDR3 protein: CASSREGTGRFEQYF. Here the CDR3 DNA reads TGCGCCAGCAGCCGCGAGGGGACAGGGAGGTTCGAGCAGTACTTC. The full variable domain, its missing parts supplied by reference TRBV5-1 and TRBJ2-7, is KAGVTQTPRYLIKTRGQQVTLSCSPISGHRSVSWYQQTPGQGLQFLFEYFSETQRNKGNFPGRFSGRQFSNSRSEMNVSTLELGDSALYLCASSREGTGRFEQYFGPGTRLTVT.

V and J are TRBV5-8 and TRBJ2-2, with 10 bases identical to TRBD1. This CDR3 region has 16 residues. After removal of 0 bases from V and 7 bases from J, the junction contained 6 bases not matched to a gene. The germline gives CDR1 SGHTS, CDR2 YDEGEE. CDR3 amino acids: CASSLGQGAVGGELFF. Written as DNA, the CDR3 is TGTGCCAGCAGCTTGGGACAGGGGGCGGTCGGCGGGGAGCTGTTTTTT.

This clone was seen a handful of times. The J gene is TRBJ2-7, the V gene TRBV6-5, with D tentatively TRBD2 (5 bases). The CDR3 extends over 14 amino acids. The germline V gene encodes CDR1 MNHEY and CDR2 SVGAGI. The V end was cut by 8 bases, the J end by 0 bases, with 14 bases between. CDR3 in DNA: TGTGCCAGCTCGAGGGAAATCAGCTCCTACGAGCAGTACTTC. It translates to CASSREISSYEQYF.

This chain connects TRBV6-5 to TRBJ1-6, with D hard to call. The germline V and J ends were trimmed by 7 bases and 0 bases, with 4 bases remaining between them. The V gene's germline CDR1 is MNHEY and CDR2 SVGAGI. This CDR3 comprises 13 residues. CDR3 residues: CASTVSYNSPLHF. As DNA, the CDR3 is TGTGCCAGCACTGTCTCCTATAATTCACCCCTCCACTTT.